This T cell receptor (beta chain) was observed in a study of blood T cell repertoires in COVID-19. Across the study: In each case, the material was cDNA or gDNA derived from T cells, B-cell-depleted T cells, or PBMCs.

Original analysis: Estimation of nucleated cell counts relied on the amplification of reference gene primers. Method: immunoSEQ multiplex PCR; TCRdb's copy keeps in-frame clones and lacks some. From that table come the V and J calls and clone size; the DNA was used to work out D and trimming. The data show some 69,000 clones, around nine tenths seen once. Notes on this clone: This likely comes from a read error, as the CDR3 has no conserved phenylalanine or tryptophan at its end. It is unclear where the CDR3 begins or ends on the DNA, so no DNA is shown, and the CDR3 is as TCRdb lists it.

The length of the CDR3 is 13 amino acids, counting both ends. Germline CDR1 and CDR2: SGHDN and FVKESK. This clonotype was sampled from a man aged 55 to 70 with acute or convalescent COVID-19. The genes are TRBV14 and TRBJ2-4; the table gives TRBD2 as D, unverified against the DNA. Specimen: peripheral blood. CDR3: CASSQLTRGKHSI.